This T cell receptor (beta chain) was profiled in a study of response to subunit inactivated influenza vaccine (dated by TCRdb to 2016 to 2018). Study-level background: Deep quantitative T cell receptor repertoire profiling was used in the study to track responses to a trivalent subunit inactivated influenza vaccine. Overall study results and their limits: The authors suggested that each seasonal influenza vaccination may recruit only a limited number of new T cells.

The library relied on RT-PCR. Sequencing was carried out with an Illumina HiSeq 2500. TCRdb passed the public sequencing reads through fastp at Q25 and MiXCR, retaining productive beta sequences. Each CDR3 protein gets just one entry, which takes the most common genes and DNA from the rows behind it. For this sample the table gives about 520,000 distinct CDR3 sequences, of which roughly 27% were detected only once. Of the sample, under 2.5% is held by the ten largest clones. From V the trimming removes 3 bases and from J it removes 1 base, while the gene matches leave 6 bases of the junction unaccounted for. Taken from cysteine to phenylalanine, the CDR3 has 15 residues. Solely the CDR3 DNA is kept, with 45 bases framed from the first base. CDR1 and CDR2 were assigned from the germline V gene as SGHRS and YFSETQ. This clonotype has a handful of counts. The antigen it binds to is not known. No base qualities exist here, and no much larger clone lies one base off it.

The receptor's source is a man aged 50 to 59 who received an inactivated influenza vaccine. Donor details come from another sample of the same person, matched by shared clones. Source: CD4+ T cells sorted from PBMCs, taken roughly 5 days after vaccination. Rearrangement joined TRBV5-1 to TRBJ1-1, and 7 junctional nucleotides match TRBD1. The nucleotides are TGCGCCAGCAGCTCCAACAGGGGCGCGAACACTGAAGCTTTCTTT. This translates into CASSSNRGANTEAFF.